This T cell receptor (beta chain) was captured in a study of T cell repertoires in aging, cancer and after chemotherapy (dated by TCRdb to about 2019). In terms of the full investigation: Six donor age groups were covered, ranging from 30 or younger up to 70 or older, and each group contained at least three individuals. Alongside fewer than 100 healthy donors serving as a reference group, the cohort included 200 to 250 cancer patients, of whom roughly 91 had hematological cancers and more than 120 had solid cancers. TCR repertoires from healthy donor controls were recorded over periods of several months to years and showed clear clonal overlap between repeated samplings. Several million TCR reads were contained in the full dataset. To look at immunoaging and at how T cells reconstitute after chemotherapy, the study profiled TCR beta repertoires in peripheral blood from both healthy donors and cancer patients. Summary of the overall study and its limitations: Declining TCR diversity with age in healthy donors was mainly explained by loss of richness; in cancer patients, loss of evenness also contributed. It was noted by the authors that conclusions about immunological memory after chemotherapy cannot be drawn from the repertoire data. Compared with age-matched healthy donors, untreated patients with either hematological or solid cancers had significantly lower TCR diversity in the blood along with higher clonality. In both cancer cohorts, the median generation probability rose over the chemotherapy interval, which suggests that the repertoire was reconstituted through rebound thymic output.

The CDR3 has 14 amino acids, counting the end cysteine and phenylalanine. Only the CDR3 portion is preserved as DNA: 42 bases, with reading frame beginning at the first base. The germline V gene supplies CDR1 WSHSY and CDR2 SAAADI. This clonotype was seen once. The antigen this receptor binds is unknown. A junction end diverges from the germline sequence, so it may reflect a read error. TCR beta rearrangements were amplified from genomic DNA isolated from peripheral blood, not from sorted cells or RNA. Rearranged TRB sequences spanning V, D and J segments were amplified by multiplex touch-down PCR using a mixed TRB-A/B primer pool. Illumina adapters and sample indices were attached to the amplicons in two consecutive PCR reactions using Phusion HS II polymerase. Amplicons were gel-purified using the NucleoSpin Gel and PCR Clean-up kit and were subsequently checked with Qubit and an Agilent 2100 Bioanalyzer. Sequencing of the libraries was done on an Illumina MiSeq with paired-end, single-indexed 600-cycle runs. Per the source publication's procedure: TRB sequences were processed with MiXCR versions 2.12 and 3.0.5. Each unique CDR3 nucleotide sequence was counted as one clone, and only productive sequences with at least two reads were retained. Repertoire metrics included Shannon diversity, evenness, clonality (one minus evenness), and alpha-parameterized diversity profiles from alpha 0 to 5. The IGoR algorithm was used to calculate generation probabilities of clones in the paired pre- and post-chemotherapy samples. TCRdb handled the public reads itself, with Q25 trimming in fastp and clone calling in MiXCR, and kept productive beta chains. Each entry merges the rows of one CDR3 protein and shows their most common DNA and genes. V and J calls and clone size were set by TCRdb, not the authors. The sample profile shows about 9,400 distinct CDR3 sequences; around 40% of them were found once. The ten largest clones represent about 3.8% of the sample.

The specimen sequenced was blood. The chain uses TRBV10-2 and TRBJ1-3; the D gene lacks a confident call. The receptor was isolated from a human donor in good health. The DNA sequence is TGTGCCATCAGGACGGAATACTCTGGAAACACCATATATTTT. Its translation is CAIRTEYSGNTIYF.